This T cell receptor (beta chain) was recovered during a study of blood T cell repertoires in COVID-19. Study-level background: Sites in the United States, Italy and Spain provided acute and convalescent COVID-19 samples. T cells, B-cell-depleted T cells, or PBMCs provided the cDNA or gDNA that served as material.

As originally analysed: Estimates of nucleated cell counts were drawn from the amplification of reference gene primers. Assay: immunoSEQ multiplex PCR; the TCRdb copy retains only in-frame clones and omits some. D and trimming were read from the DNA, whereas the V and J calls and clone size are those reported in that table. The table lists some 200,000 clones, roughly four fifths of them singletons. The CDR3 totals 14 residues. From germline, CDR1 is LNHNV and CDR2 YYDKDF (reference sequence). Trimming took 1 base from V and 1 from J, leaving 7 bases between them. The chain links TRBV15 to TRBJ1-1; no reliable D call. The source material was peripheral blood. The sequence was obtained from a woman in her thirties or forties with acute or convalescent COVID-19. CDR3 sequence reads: CATSRAEENTEAFF. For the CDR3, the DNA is TGTGCCACCAGCAGAGCCGAGGAGAACACTGAAGCTTTCTTT. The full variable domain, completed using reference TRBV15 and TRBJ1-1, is DAMVIQNPRYQVTQFGKPVTLSCSQTLNHNVMYWYQQKSSQAPKLLFHYYDKDFNNEADTPDNFQSRRPNTSFCFLDIRSPGLGDTAMYLCATSRAEENTEAFFGQGTRLTVV.